This TCR beta chain was sequenced during a study of blood T cell repertoires in COVID-19. Trimming took 3 bases from V and 4 from J; bases not matched to a gene: 4. This CDR3 has 14 amino acids. The germline CDR1 and CDR2 sequences are KGHDR and SFDVKD. TCRdb's copy holds only in-frame clones and misses some; the assay was immunoSEQ multiplex PCR. The sample has about 130,000 clones, approximately 85% seen once. The origin of this receptor is a human donor in a cohort sampled during active COVID-19. The sequenced sample was peripheral blood. The V call is TRBV24-1, the J call TRBJ1-2; TRBD1 aligns across 7 bases. CDR3 sequence reads: CATSDRTGSYGYTF. DNA of the CDR3: TGTGCCACCAGTGATAGGACAGGATCCTATGGCTACACCTTC.